The T cell receptor beta chain under discussion was sequenced for a study of blood T cells in healthy people across ages. CDR3 length: 14 amino acids. Germline CDR1 and CDR2: MGHDK and SYGVNS. Trimming removed 3 bases from V and 7 bases from J; junction bases left unmatched: 1. Next came a second PCR, run for about 6 to 12 cycles, which used a sample-barcoded 5' primer along with a J-beta primer mix. TCRdb called the 5' RACE reads again in MiXCR, with one record for every CDR3 protein. The table shows 950,000 to 1,200,000 distinct CDR3 sequences, with roughly two fifths occurring only once. This clonotype was picked up a small number of times.

The sequence was obtained from a young man in good health. The material sequenced was blood. The chain recombines TRBV25-1 with TRBJ1-6; 9 bases match TRBD1. CDR3 in amino acids: CASSETGGNSPLHF. In DNA form, the CDR3 reads TGTGCCAGCAGTGAGACAGGGGGGAATTCACCCCTCCACTTT. Full variable domain (remainder filled in from reference TRBV25-1 and TRBJ1-6): EADIYQTPRYLVIGTGKKITLECSQTMGHDKMYWYQQDPGMELHLIHYSYGVNSTEKGDLSSESTVSRIRTEHFPLTLESARPSHTSQYLCASSETGGNSPLHFGNGTRLTVT.